The present TCR beta chain was sequenced within a study of cytomegalovirus exposure and HLA in healthy donors (TCRdb year 2017). Context from the whole study: An earlier analysis of 587 of the donors reported 250 to 300 Gb of sequence data and roughly 110 million unique TCR beta sequences from around 200 million T cells. Roughly 5 DR-DQ haplotypes were handled as single units for association and clustering, since linkage in the cohort was strong. Of the approximately 400 genotyped donors, around 81% fell in the genetic ancestry cluster associated with self-reported Caucasian donors. To predict cytomegalovirus infection status, the study combined high-throughput TCR immunosequencing, statistical association of individual TCRs with disease status, and machine learning. To study patterns of TCR occurrence, a later analysis re-analyzed previously published TCR beta repertoires from 500 to 850 donors and added high-resolution HLA genotyping. Donor age, sex, ethnicity and CMV serostatus were collected together with the repertoire data. A later genetic analysis took genome-wide SNP genotypes for 398 of the 666 donors and used that subset as a discovery cohort. All discovery cohort repertoires had been generated using a single sequencing platform. HLA typing covered class I and class II loci at four-digit resolution. Besides the first cohort of about 730 subjects, a separate validation cohort made up of roughly 120 different subjects was used. The number of typed donors differed by locus: about 620-640 for A, B, C, DRB1 and DQB1; some 500 for DQA1; some 610 for DPA1; and 400 to 480 for DPB1. The study was designed to test whether signatures of past pathogen exposure could be identified by cataloging public T cell receptors. Across around 400 genotyped donors of the cohort, an average of roughly 230,000 unique TCR beta nucleotide sequences per donor were sequenced, and roughly a sixth of those sequences were non-productive. Approximately 300 gigabases of sequencing data and approximately 84 million unique TCR sequences were included in an early release covering about 700 HLA-typed donors. Rather than drawing on any new phenotypic data, the later analysis identified candidate immune exposures from TCR beta sequences and the way those sequences occurred across donors. To decide whether each TCR beta V gene segment behaved as functional or pseudogenic, an earlier analysis of approximately 600 of the donors relied on high-throughput TCR beta sequencing. The T cell repertoires of roughly 660 subjects were profiled by immunosequencing and related to cytomegalovirus serostatus. Results the study describes overall, beyond this receptor: Linkage disequilibrium might explain the correlated functional status among segregating V segments, but an unknown experimental factor could not be excluded. At a false discovery rate of 0.05, a later analysis linked under 20,000 TCR beta sequences to specific HLA alleles. In this cohort, only TCR beta chains were sequenced, and detectable features were limited by the absence of alpha or paired-chain data. The presence/absence analyses assumed that sequencing depth was roughly uniform across donors, and that assumption may not be true. A group of highly shared sequence variants was considered likely to be a technical artifact of the sequencing pipeline. Three of the identified cytomegalovirus-associated TCR beta chains were confirmed in vitro to be specific for cytomegalovirus antigens. Most CMV-associated TCR beta chains appeared to be HLA-restricted in a later analysis, and the HLA associations seemed to be driven largely by CMV exposure. According to a later analysis, TCR association rates differed among HLA loci, with DRB1 alleles showing the most associated TCRs and HLA-C alleles showing the fewest. A further reported finding was that TCR beta sequences accurately predicted the HLA-A and HLA-B alleles for most subjects in the first cohort. When HLA alleles, especially DR and DQ, strongly co-occurred, attributing TCR associations to individual alleles was difficult. An association between a missense DCLRE1C variant and V-gene and J-gene trimming of TCR beta chains was found in a later genetic analysis and replicated in an independent cohort. Compared with the roughly 700-donor mean, donors in an Asian-associated ancestry cluster had fewer N-insertions in productive TCRs, according to a later genetic analysis. In a later analysis, HLA-associated TCR beta chains were found to be more clonally expanded and to have lower generation probabilities than equally common non-associated chains. Because the 87-base-pair reads could not distinguish some IMGT-functional V segments, including TRBV6-2 and TRBV6-3, those segments were excluded. Because HLA typing was missing for some donors at each locus, association tests included only the typed subset. Because counts were too low, 15 or so rarely observed V segments, including chromosome 9 orphons, were excluded from the earlier analysis of under 650 of the donors. The authors suggested that the approach could potentially be generalized to other disease states and immunological phenotypes. In both the original and validation cohorts, the classifier was reported to diagnose cytomegalovirus status with high specificity and sensitivity. Most TCR sequences were seen in very few donors, while some public TCRs were found in many individuals. In a later analysis, several top co-occurrence clusters were reported to appear linked to parvovirus B19, influenza, CMV and Epstein-Barr virus. In the study, 150 to 200 TCR beta chains were listed as associated with cytomegalovirus. Immune exposure information for the cohort was limited to CMV serostatus. An earlier analysis of around 540 of the donors showed that most TCR beta V segments appeared in productive rearrangements either about 87% or about 30% of the time, which broadly matched IMGT annotations.

Per the germline V gene, MNHEY is the CDR1 and SVGAGI is the CDR2. V loses 6 bases of germline sequence and J loses 0 bases, and the interval between the two ends is 12 bases. The CDR3, from cysteine to phenylalanine, totals 14 residues. Only CDR3 DNA remains: 42 bases, in frame from the first base. The cohort was made up of 666 healthy bone marrow donors. All cohort members were sampled while nominally healthy, although unrecorded immune exposures were likely present. The donor was CMV seropositive and was included in the group of 250 to 350 seropositive cohort members. A peripheral blood sample was collected from each donor, and TCR beta sequencing was performed on peripheral blood mononuclear cells. The Qiagen DNeasy Blood Extraction Kit was used to extract genomic DNA from the blood cell samples. The sample holds a few counts of this clone. Its antigen is still unknown. Per-base quality was not reported, and no clone a single base away is much larger than it.

The library was prepared using the immunoSEQ multiplex PCR assay. For the multiplex PCR, a mixture combining 60 forward primers for TCR Vbeta segments and 13 reverse primers for TCR Jbeta segments was used. Amplification of the CDR3 region of rearranged TCR beta genes was performed with a multiplex PCR assay on genomic DNA. The Illumina HiSeq System was used to sequence the amplified TCR beta libraries as 87-base-pair reads. Turning to the authors' computational methods: A later analysis counted tens of millions of unique TCR beta chains across the 550 to 700 repertoires, and 9 million to 14 million of these chains were shared by at least two donors. A nearest-neighbor algorithm error-corrected the raw reads and collapsed the reads into unique sequences, merging closely related sequences to remove PCR and sequencing errors. CDR3 sequences were aligned to IMGT reference sequences to assign V, D and J gene segments. For a sequence to be retained, a match of at least six nucleotides to both a V gene segment and a J gene segment was required. Rearrangements were classified as productive when the CDR3 lacked stop codons and remained in frame with V and J, and all other rearrangements were classified as non-productive. Following IMGT convention, CDR3 was defined as the stretch from the second conserved V-encoded cysteine to the conserved J-encoded phenylalanine. The earlier analysis of about 620 of the donors excluded sequences that lacked an unambiguous match to a single V gene segment. An earlier analysis of about 590 of the donors classified V segments as functional when productive rearrangements were above 56.7% and as segregating when the standard deviation between donors was above 5%. To diagnose cytomegalovirus status from the catalog of TCR beta chain sequences, a statistical classification framework was built. A later analysis assigned V and J genes by comparing TCR nucleotide sequences with IMGT/GENE-DB human TR gene sequences. In a later analysis, CDR3 sequences and most-parsimonious VDJ recombination scenarios were assigned using the TCRdist pipeline. In a later analysis, each TCR beta chain was defined by its CDR3 amino acid sequence together with its V-gene family, and reads lacking a unique V-gene family were excluded. As a way to deal with suspected cross-contamination and a sequencing artifact, a later analysis dropped approximately 590 nucleotide sequences that were highly shared and had low generation probability. For each public chain, a later analysis derived a clonal expansion index from normalized ranks of inferred template counts within each repertoire. A later analysis computed generation probabilities with a VDJ recombination model fitted to out-of-frame rearrangements, and checked the results against IGoR. In a later analysis, hypergeometric tests were used to score TCR-TCR, TCR-HLA and TCR-CMV co-occurrence, with a repertoire-size bias correction applied to TCR pairs. False discovery rates were estimated in a later analysis by permuting HLA or CMV assignments 20 times. In a later analysis, co-occurring TCRs were grouped with DBSCAN, and TCRdist sequence similarity was added when clustering was performed within HLA-allele-positive subsets. For co-occurrence clustering, repertoires with fewer than 30,000 or more than 120,000 public chains were excluded, along with five repertoires with anomalous nucleotide sharing. TCRdb took over this immuneACCESS table, retaining in-frame rearrangements with V and J assigned. Such tables are incomplete; in checked studies, under half of the missing clones stem from an unresolved V gene, and the remainder is unexplained. For V, J and clone size, that table is used; D and trimming come from the DNA. The sample table shows 95,000 to 120,000 clones, and roughly two thirds are seen once. 8% to 10% of the sample comes from the top ten.

The sequenced sample was PBMCs. The rearranged chain carries TRBV6-5 and TRBJ2-7, with TRBD1 as a weak D call on 5 bases. The TCR comes from a man between 18 and 35 years old in good health and CMV-seropositive. The DNA reads TGTGCCAGCAGATTACACAGGAGCTCCTACGAGCAGTACTTC. Its coded protein is CASRLHRSSYEQYF.